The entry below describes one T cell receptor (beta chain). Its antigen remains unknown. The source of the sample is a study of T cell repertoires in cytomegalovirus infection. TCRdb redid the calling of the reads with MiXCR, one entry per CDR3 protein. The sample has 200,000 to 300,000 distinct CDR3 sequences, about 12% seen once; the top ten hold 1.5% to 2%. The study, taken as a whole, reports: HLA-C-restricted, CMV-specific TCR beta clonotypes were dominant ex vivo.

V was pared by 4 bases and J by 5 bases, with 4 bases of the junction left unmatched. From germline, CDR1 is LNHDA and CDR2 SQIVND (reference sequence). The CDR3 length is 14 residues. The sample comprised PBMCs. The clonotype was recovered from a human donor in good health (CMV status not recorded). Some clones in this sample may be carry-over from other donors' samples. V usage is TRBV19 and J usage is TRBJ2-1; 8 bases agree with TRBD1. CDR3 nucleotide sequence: TGTGCCAGTAGTAGGACAGGGACCGACAATGAGCAGTTCTTC. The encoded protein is CASSRTGTDNEQFF.